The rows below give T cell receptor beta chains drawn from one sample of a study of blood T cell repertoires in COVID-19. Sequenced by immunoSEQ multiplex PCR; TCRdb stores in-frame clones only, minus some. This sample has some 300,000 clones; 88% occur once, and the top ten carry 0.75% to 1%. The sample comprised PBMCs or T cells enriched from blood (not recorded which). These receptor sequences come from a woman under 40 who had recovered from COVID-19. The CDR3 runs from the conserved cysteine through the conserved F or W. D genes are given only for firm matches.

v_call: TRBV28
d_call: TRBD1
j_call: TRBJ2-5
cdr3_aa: CASSFPRQGAIQETQYF
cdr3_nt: TGTGCCAGCAGTTTCCCAAGACAGGGGGCAATCCAAGAGACCCAGTACTTC

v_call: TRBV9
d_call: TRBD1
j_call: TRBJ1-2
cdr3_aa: CASGGDRGLGYTF
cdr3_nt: TGTGCCAGCGGCGGGGACAGGGGGCTTGGCTACACCTTC

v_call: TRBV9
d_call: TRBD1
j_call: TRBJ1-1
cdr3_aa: CASSGDRGFGTEAFF
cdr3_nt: TGTGCCAGCAGCGGGGACAGGGGGTTTGGCACTGAAGCTTTCTTT

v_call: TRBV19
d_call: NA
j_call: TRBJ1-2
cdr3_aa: CASGARGVNYGYTF
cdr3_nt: TGTGCCAGCGGGGCCAGGGGCGTTAACTATGGCTACACCTTC

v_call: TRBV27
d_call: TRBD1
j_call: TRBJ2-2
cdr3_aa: CASTRTGANTGELFF
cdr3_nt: TGTGCCAGCACCAGGACAGGGGCGAACACCGGGGAGCTGTTTTTT

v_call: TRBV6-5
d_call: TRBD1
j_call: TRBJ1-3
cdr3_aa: CASSYNRGLPGNTIYF
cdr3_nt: TGTGCCAGCAGCTACAACAGGGGGCTACCTGGAAACACCATATATTTT

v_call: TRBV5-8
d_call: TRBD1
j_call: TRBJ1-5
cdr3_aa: CASSVGDRGAQPQHF
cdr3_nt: TGTGCCAGCAGTGTAGGGGACAGGGGCGCTCAGCCCCAGCATTTT

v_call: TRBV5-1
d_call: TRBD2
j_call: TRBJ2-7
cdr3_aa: CASSFGLAGVYEQYF
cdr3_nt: TGCGCCAGCAGCTTCGGTCTAGCGGGAGTCTACGAGCAGTACTTC

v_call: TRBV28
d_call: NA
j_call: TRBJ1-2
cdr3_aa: CASRNRVDRLGYTF
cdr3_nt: TGTGCCAGCAGGAACAGGGTGGACCGTCTTGGCTACACCTTC

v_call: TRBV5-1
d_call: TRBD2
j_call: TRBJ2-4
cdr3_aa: CASRLAGENIQYF
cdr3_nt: TGCGCCAGCCGGCTAGCGGGGGAGAACATTCAGTACTTC

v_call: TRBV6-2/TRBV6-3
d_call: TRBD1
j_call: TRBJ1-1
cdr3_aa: CASSYTTGMAFF
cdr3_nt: TGTGCCAGCAGTTACACGACAGGGATGGCTTTCTTT

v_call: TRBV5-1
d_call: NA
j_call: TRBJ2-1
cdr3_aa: CASSFRPGSVDEQFF
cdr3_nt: TGCGCCAGCAGCTTTAGGCCAGGATCGGTGGATGAGCAGTTCTTC

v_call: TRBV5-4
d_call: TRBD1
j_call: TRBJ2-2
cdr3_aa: CASSSAGQGSLSGELFF
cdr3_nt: TGTGCCAGCAGCTCGGCCGGACAGGGATCATTGAGCGGGGAGCTGTTTTTT

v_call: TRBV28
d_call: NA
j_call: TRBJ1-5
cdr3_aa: CASRTAGQVLNQPQHF
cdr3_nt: TGTGCCAGCCGCACAGCAGGGCAAGTCTTAAATCAGCCCCAGCATTTT

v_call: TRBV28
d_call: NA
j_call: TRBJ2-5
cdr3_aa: CASKWENSQETQYF
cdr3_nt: TGTGCCAGCAAGTGGGAGAACTCCCAAGAGACCCAGTACTTC